The 21 T cell receptor beta chains in this list originate from one sample, sequenced in a study of cytomegalovirus exposure and HLA in healthy donors. Vbeta (60) and Jbeta (13) primers were used in the PCR. Assay: immunoSEQ multiplex PCR; the TCRdb copy retains only in-frame clones and omits some. The sample comprises roughly 140,000 clones, 55% to 70% of which are singletons, and less than 3.5% rests with the top ten. Sequencing input: PBMCs. These receptors came from a woman in her 30s in good health and CMV-seropositive.

This chain connects TRBV6-5 to TRBJ1-1, with 10 bases that match TRBD1. Germline V lookup: CDR1 MNHEY, CDR2 SVGAGI. This CDR3 contains 16 residues. Trimming removed 2 bases from V and 4 bases from J; junction bases left unmatched: 7. The CDR3 nucleotides read TGTGCCAGCAGTTACAAATCCGGGACAGGGGTCACTGAAGCTTTCTTT. Translating it yields CASSYKSGTGVTEAFF.

The chain has TRBV5-6 and TRBJ2-5, with D possibly matching TRBD2 (6 bases). The CDR3 totals 15 residues. The germline gives CDR1 SGHDT, CDR2 YYEEEE. Trimming stripped 1 base from V and 6 bases from J, with 16 bases between. Here the CDR3 DNA reads TGTGCCAGCAGCTTGTACCGGGGACTCGGCCAGACCCAGTACTTC. Translating gives CASSLYRGLGQTQYF.

The gene calls are TRBV7-6 and TRBJ2-5; TRBD1 aligns across 8 bases. Losses at the gene ends were 3 bases for V and 4 bases for J; bases not matched to a gene: 7. CDR3 size: 15 residues. Germline loops: CDR1 SGHVS, CDR2 FNYEAQ. The CDR3 DNA sequence: TGTGCCAGCAGCTTGGGACAGGCGGCCCTAGAGACCCAGTACTTC. Protein product: CASSLGQAALETQYF.

The V call is TRBV28, the J call TRBJ1-1, with a possible D match to TRBD1 (5 bases). Trimming took 2 bases from V and 6 from J, leaving 7 bases between them. Germline assignment: CDR1 MDHEN and CDR2 SYDVKM. There are 12 residues in the CDR3. The CDR3 region has the DNA TGTGCCAGCAGTTTACCGGGGGCTGAAGCTTTCTTT. It translates to CASSLPGAEAFF.

This clone was seen only a few times. The chain employs TRBV6-1 and TRBJ1-1, with TRBD1 as a possible D gene (6 bases). The CDR3 extends over 15 amino acids. Germline CDR1 reads MNHNS; CDR2 reads SASEGT. Trimming took 5 bases from V and 7 from J, leaving 20 bases between them. The CDR3 loop reads CASSRARRGGGEAFF. CDR3 DNA: TGTGCCAGCAGTCGGGCGAGAAGGGGGGGTGGTGAAGCTTTCTTT.

This clone was detected only a few times. The chain carries TRBV10-3 and TRBJ1-1; 7 nucleotides align to TRBD1. Germline loops: CDR1 ENHRY, CDR2 SYGVKD. This CDR3 has 17 residues. V lost 10 bases, J lost 5 bases, and 22 bases stayed unmatched. The CDR3 here is CATKHKTGQNKGTEAFF. CDR3 nucleotide sequence: TGTGCCACCAAACACAAAACGGGACAGAACAAGGGGACTGAAGCTTTCTTT.

The chain joins TRBV6-5 to TRBJ1-3; 7 nucleotides match TRBD1. Germline CDR1 MNHEY, CDR2 SVGAGI. V trimming: 8 bases; J trimming: 7 bases; junction bases outside the gene matches: 8. The CDR3 is 13 residues long. This CDR3 is CASGAGGYNTIYF. Written as DNA, the CDR3 is TGTGCCAGCGGGGCAGGGGGGTACAACACCATATATTTT.

This sequence joins TRBV14 and TRBJ2-7; D perhaps matches TRBD2 (6 bases). The CDR3 consists of 15 residues. CDR1 and CDR2 (germline): SGHDN, FVKESK. V was trimmed by 4 bases and J by 3 bases, leaving 16 bases between them. The CDR3 loop is CASSLLGGPNYEQYF. The CDR3 DNA follows: TGTGCCAGCAGCCTCCTGGGGGGACCCAACTACGAGCAGTACTTC.

The V and J genes are TRBV27 and TRBJ2-7, with D possibly matching TRBD1 (6 bases). Germline CDR1 and CDR2: MNHEY and SMNVEV (reference sequence). Trimming stripped 4 bases from V and 11 bases from J, with 24 bases between. CDR3 length equals 15 residues. The CDR3 DNA sequence: TGTGCCAGCAGTTCTATCCGGGACACTCCATCGGTGGAGTACTTC. Its protein product is CASSSIRDTPSVEYF.

The J gene is TRBJ2-7, the V gene TRBV18, with TRBD2 matching over 8 bases. Germline V gene lookup returns CDR1 KGHSH and CDR2 LQKENI. The CDR3 consists of 19 residues. The V and J ends lost 2 bases and 4 bases, in that order; junction bases with no gene match: 19. The CDR3 protein is CASSPVRTGGPGLLYEQYF. CDR3 coding DNA: TGTGCCAGCTCACCAGTGAGGACGGGAGGGCCGGGCCTTCTATACGAGCAGTACTTC.

The chain employs TRBV30 and TRBJ2-3; 7 bases line up with TRBD2. The V gene's germline CDR1 is GTSNPN and CDR2 SVGIG (reference sequence). The CDR3 extends over 16 amino acids. With 0 bases clipped from V and 2 bases from J, the junction kept 8 bases outside the gene matches. The CDR3 DNA is TGTGCCTGGAGTGTACTGAGCGGGATCATCACAGATACGCAGTATTTT. It is translated as CAWSVLSGIITDTQYF.

The chain is built from TRBV5-8 and TRBJ1-3; the D gene is possibly TRBD1 (6 bases). This CDR3 is built from 18 residues. CDR1 and CDR2 from the germline V gene are SGHTS and YDEGEE. Trimming cost V 1 base and J 1 base, with 18 bases left between them. The CDR3 sequence is CASSLFFRTDPSGNTIYF. In nucleotides, the CDR3 is TGTGCCAGCAGCTTGTTCTTCCGGACAGACCCTTCTGGAAACACCATATATTTT.

V is TRBV6-1 and J is TRBJ1-4; D not certain. In germline, CDR1 is MNHNS, CDR2 SASEGT. The CDR3 is 14 residues long. V lost 6 bases, J lost 8 bases, and 16 bases lay in between. Here the CDR3 DNA reads TGTGCCAGCAGACCCCCCGGTGGAGGGGAAAAACTGTTTTTT. Translating it yields CASRPPGGGEKLFF.

This chain links TRBV15 with TRBJ1-1; unclear D gene. Deletions cut 9 bases from V and 0 bases from J, with 11 bases between. Germline lookup yields CDR1 LNHNV and CDR2 YYDKDF (reference sequence). CDR3 length equals 13 residues. The CDR3 loop is CATKASMNTEAFF. The CDR3 DNA is TGTGCCACTAAAGCTAGCATGAACACTGAAGCTTTCTTT.

The chain combines TRBV7-2 with TRBJ2-5, with D maybe TRBD2 (5 bases). The CDR3 is 15 amino acids. Germline CDR1 and CDR2: SGHTA and FQGNSA. V lost 5 bases and J lost 4, with 17 bases in between. The CDR3 DNA is TGTGCCAGCAGCACTAACGGGGTGGCGGGAGAGACCCAGTACTTC. Residues: CASSTNGVAGETQYF.

This clone was detected once. The chain joins TRBV18 to TRBJ1-2; D perhaps matches TRBD1 (5 bases). Germline V lookup: CDR1 KGHSH, CDR2 LQKENI. The CDR3 is 16 residues long. V lost 2 bases to trimming and J lost 2 bases, with 15 bases between them. The CDR3 here is CASSPLSGIRNYGYTF. The CDR3, as DNA: TGTGCCAGCTCACCATTATCAGGGATAAGGAACTATGGCTACACCTTC.

The chain links TRBV4-1 to TRBJ2-1; 13 bases are a match to TRBD2. Looked up from germline, CDR1 is MGHRA and CDR2 is YSYEKL. This CDR3 has 16 residues. Trimming took 3 bases from V and 3 from J; bases not matched to a gene: 2. In nucleotides, the CDR3 is TGCGCCAGCAGCCAGGGACTAGCGGGGTTCTACAATGAGCAGTTCTTC. It yields the protein CASSQGLAGFYNEQFF.

V usage is TRBV19 and J usage is TRBJ2-1, with 7 positions matching TRBD1. Germline V gives CDR1 LNHDA, CDR2 SQIVND (reference sequence). The CDR3 has 13 residues. With 7 bases clipped from V and 5 bases from J, the junction kept 5 bases outside the gene matches. The CDR3: CASIGTENNEQFF. The CDR3 DNA is TGTGCCAGTATAGGGACAGAAAACAATGAGCAGTTCTTC.

Only a few counts were recorded for this clone. The V gene is TRBV18, the J gene TRBJ1-2; 8 bases fit TRBD1. J lost 7 bases, V lost 2 bases, and 6 bases had no gene match. There are 14 residues in the CDR3. Germline V gives CDR1 KGHSH, CDR2 LQKENI. CDR3 sequence (DNA): TGTGCCAGCTCACCATCTGGACAGGGAGGTGGCTACACCTTC. The encoded protein is CASSPSGQGGGYTF. The complete variable domain, with remaining parts taken from reference TRBV18 and TRBJ1-2, reads NAGVMQNPRHLVRRRGQEARLRCSPMKGHSHVYWYRQLPEEGLKFMVYLQKENIIDESGMPKERFSAEFPKEGPSILRIQQVVRGDSAAYFCASSPSGQGGGYTFGSGTRLTVV.

The V call is TRBV30, the J call TRBJ2-3, with TRBD1 matching 7 bases. Germline CDR1 and CDR2: GTSNPN and SVGIG (reference sequence). The V and J ends lost 5 bases and 3 bases, in that order; junction bases with no gene match: 11. The CDR3 spans 15 residues. CDR3 coding DNA: TGTGCCTGGGGGGGACCGGGACAGTGGACAGATACGCAGTATTTT. Translated, it gives CAWGGPGQWTDTQYF.

The gene calls are TRBV18 and TRBJ2-3; 9 bases are shared with TRBD2. Germline CDR1 is KGHSH and CDR2 is LQKENI. This CDR3 comprises 19 residues. J lost 3 bases, V lost 2 bases, and 15 bases had no gene match. The CDR3: CASSPSFRVAGAVTDTQYF. CDR3 nucleotides: TGTGCCAGCTCACCATCCTTTCGAGTAGCGGGGGCCGTTACAGATACGCAGTATTTT. Looking up the rest from reference TRBV18 and TRBJ2-3 gives the full variable domain: NAGVMQNPRHLVRRRGQEARLRCSPMKGHSHVYWYRQLPEEGLKFMVYLQKENIIDESGMPKERFSAEFPKEGPSILRIQQVVRGDSAAYFCASSPSFRVAGAVTDTQYFGPGTRLTVL.